This T cell receptor beta chain was identified in a study of T cell repertoires in cytomegalovirus infection. Study conclusions and caveats: Predominance within the ex vivo response was attributable to HLA-C-restricted CMV-specific TCR beta clonotypes. Individuals carrying CMV plus the relevant HLA were identified by cumulative frequency of public TCR beta families.

TCRdb used MiXCR to reprocess the reads, holding one entry per CDR3 protein. The sample has approximately 140,000 distinct CDR3 sequences, roughly a quarter seen once. Trimming removed 1 base at V and 8 bases at J, with 14 bases between. The germline V gene encodes CDR1 GTSNPN and CDR2 SVGIG (reference sequence). CDR3 length: 14 amino acids. Concerning this clonotype: The antigen is unknown.

Sequencing was done on a sample of PBMCs, sequenced either directly or after in vitro stimulation (not recorded which). The receptor's source is a human donor in good health (CMV status not recorded). Some clones in this sample may be carry-over from other donors' samples. This chain joins TRBV30 and TRBJ1-4; D is ambiguous. This CDR3 reads CAWSAGTFGEKLFF. DNA of the CDR3: TGTGCCTGGAGTGCGGGCACTTTCGGGGAAAAACTGTTTTTT. The entire variable domain, with the rest obtained from reference TRBV30 and TRBJ1-4, is as follows: SQTIHQWPATLVQPVGSPLSLECTVEGTSNPNLYWYRQAAGRGLQLLFYSVGIGQISSEVPQNLSASRPQDRQFILSSKKLLLSDSGFYLCAWSAGTFGEKLFFGSGTQLSVL.